This T cell receptor beta chain came from a study of a mutant IDH1 vaccine in newly diagnosed glioma. About the study: Vaccinations, eight in total, occurred in weeks 1, 3, 5, 7, 11, 15, 19, 23. Vaccine administration was initiated 4-6 weeks following radiotherapy alone, or with temozolomide cycles. Treatment recipients were approximately 62% male and roughly 38% female, and their mean age was approximately 42 years.

Assay: immunoSEQ multiplex PCR; the TCRdb copy retains only in-frame clones and omits some. The data show around 76,000 clones, with roughly 85% seen just once and 0.6% to 0.95% held by the top ten. Time point indicated: week 23, last vaccination. Each vaccine dose was 300 ug of mutant IDH1 20-mer peptide, with topical imiquimod. Looked up from germline, CDR1 is LNHDA and CDR2 is SQIVND (reference sequence). CDR3 length: 13 residues. J gave up 6 bases and V 6 bases, and 0 bases lay outside the gene matches. This clone was seen only once. As yet, its antigen is unknown. Study conclusions and caveats: Among top peripheral T cell clonotypes, changes seemed unrelated to pseudoprogression.

V gene TRBV19 combines with J gene TRBJ2-1, with TRBD2 matching over 12 bases. This sequence was found in a woman aged 50 to 60 with glioma. Sequences were derived from PBMCs, sampled from a glioma patient whose treatment included an IDH1 peptide vaccine. The CDR3 region has the DNA TGTGCCAGTAGACTAGCGGGAGGCAATGAGCAGTTCTTC. It codes for CASRLAGGNEQFF.